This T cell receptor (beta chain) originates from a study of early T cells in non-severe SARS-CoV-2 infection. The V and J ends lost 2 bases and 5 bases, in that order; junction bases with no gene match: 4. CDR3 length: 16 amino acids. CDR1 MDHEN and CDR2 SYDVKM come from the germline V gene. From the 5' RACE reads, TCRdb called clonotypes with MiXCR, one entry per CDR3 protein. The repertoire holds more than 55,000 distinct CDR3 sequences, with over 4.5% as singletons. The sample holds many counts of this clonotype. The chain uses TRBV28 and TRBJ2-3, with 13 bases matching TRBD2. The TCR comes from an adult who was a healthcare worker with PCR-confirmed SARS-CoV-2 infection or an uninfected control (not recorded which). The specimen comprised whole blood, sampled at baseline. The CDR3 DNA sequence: TGTGCCAGCAGTTTAGGACTAGCGGGAGTTTTAGATACGCAGTATTTT. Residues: CASSLGLAGVLDTQYF.